This record concerns one T cell receptor (beta chain) sequence. Original processing notes: Researchers report that nucleated cell counts were estimated from reference gene primer amplification. Profiled with immunoSEQ multiplex PCR; TCRdb holds only in-frame clones, not every one. The V and J calls and clone size were taken over from that table, and D and trimming were inferred from the DNA. Among some 120,000 clones listed, roughly 84% were seen once. This sample is drawn from a study of blood T cell repertoires in COVID-19. At the level of the study: Italy, Spain and the United States were the sources of the convalescent and acute COVID-19 samples.

Sequencing used peripheral blood. This TCR was recovered from a woman under 40 who had recovered from COVID-19.

The CDR3 nucleotides read TGTGCCAGCAGCGTCCTCGGGACAGGGGACACCGGGGAGCTGTTTTTT. Amino acid sequence: CASSVLGTGDTGELFF. This chain links TRBV11-1 with TRBJ2-2; 10 positions match TRBD1. Germline trimming cut 5 bases from V and 3 bases from J; bases unmatched to any gene: 6. Germline CDR1 is SGHAT and CDR2 is FQDESV (reference sequence). This CDR3 comprises 16 residues.